A selection of T cell receptor beta chains follows, all from one sample in a study of shared clonotypes between healthy human individuals. Method: immunoSEQ multiplex PCR; TCRdb's copy keeps in-frame clones and lacks some. The profile shows roughly 500,000 clones, around 96% of them singletons. Sequenced material: naive CD4+ T cells sorted from blood. All receptors derive from a woman in her thirties in good health. The CDR3 runs from the conserved cysteine through the conserved F or W. Each record gives: CDR3 protein, CDR3 DNA, D gene, J gene, clone size, V gene. D genes are given only for firm matches. Only part of the rows carry a size: once, few, many, or a class if the clone is expanded.

CASSEAPGSSYEQYF | TGTGCCAGCAGTGAAGCCCCAGGGTCCTCCTACGAGCAGTACTTC | - | TRBJ2-7 | - | TRBV6-1
CASSEEYNTEAFF | TGTGCCAGCAGTGAAGAGTATAACACTGAAGCTTTCTTT | - | TRBJ1-1 | - | TRBV2
CASSLEASGANVLTF | TGTGCCAGCAGTTTAGAGGCGTCTGGGGCCAACGTCCTGACTTTC | - | TRBJ2-6 | - | TRBV2
CASSSKTSGTYNEQFF | TGTGCCAGCAGCTCAAAGACTAGCGGGACCTACAATGAGCAGTTCTTC | TRBD2 | TRBJ2-1 | - | TRBV11-2
CATSTSRYNEQFF | TGTGCCACCAGCACTAGCCGCTACAATGAGCAGTTCTTC | - | TRBJ2-1 | once | TRBV15
CASSQVSLAEGGETQYF | TGCGCCAGCAGCCAAGTTTCACTAGCGGAGGGAGGTGAGACCCAGTACTTC | TRBD2 | TRBJ2-5 | - | TRBV4-1
CASGQVNTGELFF | TGTGCCAGCGGACAGGTGAACACCGGGGAGCTGTTTTTT | TRBD1 | TRBJ2-2 | - | TRBV28
CASSPSRREETQYF | TGTGCCAGCTCACCGTCACGCAGGGAAGAGACCCAGTACTTC | - | TRBJ2-5 | - | TRBV18
CAIRQDSSYEQYF | TGTGCCATCAGACAGGATTCCTCCTACGAGCAGTACTTC | - | TRBJ2-7 | few | TRBV10-3
CASSSSGAHGTYEQYF | TGTGCCAGCAGCTCCAGCGGGGCCCACGGCACCTACGAGCAGTACTTC | TRBD2 | TRBJ2-7 | - | TRBV5-8
CASSLGQIPNYGYTF | TGTGCCAGCAGTCTAGGACAGATCCCTAACTATGGCTACACCTTC | - | TRBJ1-2 | - | TRBV28
CASSQVRPEANNSPLHF | TGCGCCAGCAGCCAAGTCCGGCCGGAGGCCAATAATTCACCCCTCCACTTT | - | TRBJ1-6 | - | TRBV4-1
CASSLTAGVYEQYF | TGTGCCAGCAGCTTGACCGCGGGAGTCTACGAGCAGTACTTC | TRBD2 | TRBJ2-7 | - | TRBV11-2
CASSLRATGASYEQYF | TGTGCCAGCAGCTTAAGGGCCACAGGGGCCTCCTACGAGCAGTACTTC | TRBD1 | TRBJ2-7 | - | TRBV11-2
CASSYLAGATADTQYF | TGTGCCAGCAGCTATCTAGCGGGAGCCACAGCAGATACGCAGTATTTT | TRBD2 | TRBJ2-3 | - | TRBV2
CASSQVWTVTTGELFF | TGCGCCAGCAGCCAAGTATGGACAGTCACCACCGGGGAGCTGTTTTTT | - | TRBJ2-2 | few | TRBV4-1
CSVGQGQETQYF | TGCAGCGTTGGTCAGGGACAAGAGACCCAGTACTTC | - | TRBJ2-5 | - | TRBV29-1
CASSTVLRGERETQYF | TGTGCCAGCAGCACCGTTCTTAGGGGGGAGCGGGAGACCCAGTACTTC | - | TRBJ2-5 | - | TRBV7-9
CASRQEAWGEQYF | TGTGCCAGCAGGCAGGAAGCATGGGGCGAGCAGTACTTC | - | TRBJ2-7 | - | TRBV7-9
CASSDVRGSISYEQYF | TGCGCCAGCAGCGACGTGAGGGGTTCCATCTCCTACGAGCAGTACTTC | - | TRBJ2-7 | - | TRBV5-1
CATSRQRETYNEQFF | TGTGCCACCAGCAGACAGCGGGAGACCTACAATGAGCAGTTCTTC | TRBD2 | TRBJ2-1 | - | TRBV15
CASSLLGGGPQNEQFF | TGTGCCAGCAGTTTACTAGGCGGGGGACCTCAAAATGAGCAGTTCTTC | TRBD2 | TRBJ2-1 | once | TRBV28
CASSSRLGSRDEQYF | TGTGCCAGCAGCTCGCGTCTGGGGTCTAGGGACGAGCAGTACTTC | - | TRBJ2-7 | - | TRBV7-8
CASSEDRRGYTF | TGTGCCAGCAGCGAGGACAGGAGAGGCTACACCTTC | TRBD1 | TRBJ1-2 | - | TRBV6-4
CSVPGTARDTQYF | TGCAGCGTTCCCGGGACTGCACGGGATACGCAGTATTTT | - | TRBJ2-3 | - | TRBV29-1
CASRRDRGPYNEQFF | TGTGCCAGCAGGCGGGACAGGGGGCCCTACAATGAGCAGTTCTTC | TRBD1 | TRBJ2-1 | - | TRBV6-5
CASSESETSGSWTDTQYF | TGTGCCAGCAGTGAATCGGAGACTAGCGGGAGTTGGACAGATACGCAGTATTTT | TRBD2 | TRBJ2-3 | - | TRBV25-1
CAWSNLYEQYF | TGTGCCTGGAGCAACCTCTACGAGCAGTACTTC | - | TRBJ2-7 | few | TRBV30